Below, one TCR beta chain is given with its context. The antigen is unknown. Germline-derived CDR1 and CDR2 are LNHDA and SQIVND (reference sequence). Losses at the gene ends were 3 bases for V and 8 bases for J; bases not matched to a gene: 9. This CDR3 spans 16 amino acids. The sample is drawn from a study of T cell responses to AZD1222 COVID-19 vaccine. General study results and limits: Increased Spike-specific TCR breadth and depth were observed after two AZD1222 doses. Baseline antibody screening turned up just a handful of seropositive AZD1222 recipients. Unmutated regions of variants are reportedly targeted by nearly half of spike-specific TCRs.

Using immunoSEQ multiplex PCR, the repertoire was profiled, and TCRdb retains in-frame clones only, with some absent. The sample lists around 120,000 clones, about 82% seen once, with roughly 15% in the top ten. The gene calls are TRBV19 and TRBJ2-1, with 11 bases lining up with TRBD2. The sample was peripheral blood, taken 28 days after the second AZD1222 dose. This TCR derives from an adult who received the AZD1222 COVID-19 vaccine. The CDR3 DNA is TGTGCCAGTAGTATCCTAGCGGGAGGAGGAGCGGATGAGCAGTTCTTC. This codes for CASSILAGGGADEQFF.